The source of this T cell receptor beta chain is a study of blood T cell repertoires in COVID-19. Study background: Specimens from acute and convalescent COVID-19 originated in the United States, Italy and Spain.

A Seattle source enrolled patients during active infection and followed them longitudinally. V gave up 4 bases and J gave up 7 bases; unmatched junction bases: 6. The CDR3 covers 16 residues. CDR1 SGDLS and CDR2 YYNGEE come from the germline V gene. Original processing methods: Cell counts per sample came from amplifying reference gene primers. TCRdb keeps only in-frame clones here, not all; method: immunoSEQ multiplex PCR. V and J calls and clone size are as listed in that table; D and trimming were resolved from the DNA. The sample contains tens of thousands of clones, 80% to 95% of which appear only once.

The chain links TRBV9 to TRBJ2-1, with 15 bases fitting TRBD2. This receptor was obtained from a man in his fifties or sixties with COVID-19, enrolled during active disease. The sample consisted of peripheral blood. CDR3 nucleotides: TGTGCCAGCAGCAGGACTAGCGGGAGGGAAGGGAATGAGCAGTTCTTC. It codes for CASSRTSGREGNEQFF.